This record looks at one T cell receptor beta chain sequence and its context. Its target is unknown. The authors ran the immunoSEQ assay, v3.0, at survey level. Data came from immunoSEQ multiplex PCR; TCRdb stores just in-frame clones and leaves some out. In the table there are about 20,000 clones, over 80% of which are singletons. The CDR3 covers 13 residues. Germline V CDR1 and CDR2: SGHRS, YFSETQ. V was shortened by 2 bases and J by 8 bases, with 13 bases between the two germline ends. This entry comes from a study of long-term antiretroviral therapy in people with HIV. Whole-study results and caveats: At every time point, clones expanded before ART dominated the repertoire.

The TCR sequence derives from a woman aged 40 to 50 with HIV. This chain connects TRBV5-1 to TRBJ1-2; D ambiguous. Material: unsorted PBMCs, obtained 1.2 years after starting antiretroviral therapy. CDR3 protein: CASSFVSIGGYTF. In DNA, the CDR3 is TGCGCCAGCAGCTTCGTCTCTATTGGGGGCTACACCTTC.